The 12 T cell receptor beta chains below come from one sample, sequenced in a study of radiotherapy plus CTLA-4 blockade in lung cancer. Here immunoSEQ multiplex PCR was the method, and the copy in TCRdb shows in-frame clones only, minus some. In the table there are about 98,000 clones, about 81% of which are singletons. Source: peripheral blood, taken from a patient treated with radiotherapy plus ipilimumab. These TCRs come from a human donor with non-small cell lung cancer who had a partial response to radiotherapy plus ipilimumab.

The chain carries TRBV7-3 and TRBJ1-1, with 10 positions matching TRBD1. Trimming took 5 bases from V and 3 from J; bases not matched to a gene: 3. The CDR3 covers 14 residues. Germline V gene lookup returns CDR1 SGHTA and CDR2 FQGTGA. The CDR3 DNA follows: TGTGCCAGCAGCCCGGGACAGGGGTACACTGAAGCTTTCTTT. Residues: CASSPGQGYTEAFF.

The chain has TRBV14 and TRBJ1-2; a possible D gene is TRBD1 (6 bases). CDR1 is SGHDN and CDR2 is FVKESK in the germline V gene. Trimming shortened V by 1 base and J by 3 bases, and 9 bases separated the two germline ends. This CDR3 spans 14 amino acids. The CDR3 DNA reads as TGTGCCAGCAGCCAAGGACAGGTTCACTATGGCTACACCTTC. Amino acid sequence: CASSQGQVHYGYTF.

The chain recombines TRBV7-3 with TRBJ2-2; D call uncertain. Between the trimmed V and J ends, which lost 1 base and 0 bases, there was a span of 3 bases. The CDR3 has 14 amino acids. Germline assignment: CDR1 SGHTA and CDR2 FQGTGA. CDR3 sequence (DNA): TGTGCCAGCAGCTTAAGGCCGAACACCGGGGAGCTGTTTTTT. Protein sequence: CASSLRPNTGELFF.

The V and J genes are TRBV5-1 and TRBJ1-4, with D maybe TRBD1 (5 bases). Trimming removed 0 bases from V and 2 bases from J, with 11 bases in between. The CDR3 runs to 16 residues. CDR1 is SGHRS, CDR2 YFSETQ, per germline. CDR3 region: CASSLAGLGTNEKLFF. CDR3 coding DNA: TGCGCCAGCAGCTTGGCAGGGTTGGGTACTAATGAAAAACTGTTTTTT.

This chain connects TRBV6-1 to TRBJ2-1, with TRBD2 matching 7 bases. J gave up 8 bases and V 3 bases, and 7 bases lay outside the gene matches. This CDR3 spans 14 amino acids. Per germline, CDR1 MNHNS and CDR2 SASEGT. The CDR3 coding sequence is TGTGCCAGCAGTGAGGGAGCGGGGCTCTATGAGCAGTTCTTC. Translated, it gives CASSEGAGLYEQFF.

This chain uses TRBV28 with TRBJ1-2, with no clear D. The CDR3 loop spans 12 amino acids. Germline-derived CDR1 and CDR2 are MDHEN and SYDVKM. The V end was cut by 4 bases, the J end by 7 bases, with 10 bases between. CDR3 sequence (DNA): TGTGCCAGCAGTTACCTCCCCAGTGGCTACACCTTC. It codes for CASSYLPSGYTF.

The chain links TRBV9 to TRBJ1-1, with 8 bases aligning to TRBD1. V was clipped by 3 bases and J by 7 bases; unmatched bases: 11. Germline CDR1 is SGDLS and CDR2 is YYNGEE. CDR3 size: 15 residues. In DNA form, the CDR3 reads TGTGCCAGCAGCGCTCAGACAGGGGATATCGATGAAGCTTTCTTT. Amino acid sequence: CASSAQTGDIDEAFF.

The chain has TRBV15 and TRBJ2-1, with 7 bases matching TRBD2. The V gene's germline CDR1 is LNHNV and CDR2 YYDKDF (reference sequence). The trim removed 5 bases at V and 7 bases at J, leaving 11 bases unmatched. CDR3 length: 15 amino acids. Written as DNA, the CDR3 is TGTGCCACCAGCCCTCCGCCAGCGGGGAAGAATGAGCAGTTCTTC. It codes for CATSPPPAGKNEQFF.

The rearrangement links TRBV5-1 to TRBJ2-5, with TRBD2 identical over 8 bases. V lost 0 bases and J lost 2; bases outside the gene matches: 3. The CDR3 has 15 amino acids. Per germline, CDR1 SGHRS and CDR2 YFSETQ. The chain's CDR3 is CASSLAGGRQETQYF. CDR3 sequence (DNA): TGCGCCAGCAGCTTGGCGGGCGGGAGGCAAGAGACCCAGTACTTC.

The chain couples TRBV2 to TRBJ2-1, with D unresolved. Trimming took off 2 bases at V and 12 bases at J, with 11 bases between the two ends. CDR1 is SNHLY and CDR2 is FYNNEI in the germline V gene. This CDR3 is built from 12 residues. The CDR3 DNA sequence: TGTGCCAGCAGTGAACTGTCGGGTGGGCAGTTCTTC. Translated, it gives CASSELSGGQFF.

The chain recombines TRBV6-5 with TRBJ1-1; D is unresolved. The germline V gene encodes CDR1 MNHEY and CDR2 SVGAGI. This CDR3 contains 14 residues. Deletions cut 3 bases from V and 3 bases from J, with 11 bases between. CDR3 coding DNA: TGTGCCAGCAGTTATGTCGTAGGAGACACTGAAGCTTTCTTT. This sequence encodes CASSYVVGDTEAFF.

This clone appeared a few times. The rearrangement uses TRBV27 and TRBJ1-2; TRBD1 matches 7 bases. The junction had 8 bases not matched to a gene; V was cut back by 3 bases and J by 10 bases. The CDR3 runs 13 residues. Per germline, CDR1 MNHEY and CDR2 SMNVEV (reference sequence). Here the CDR3 reads CASSFRDRVVYTF. The CDR3 nucleotides are TGTGCCAGCAGTTTCCGAGACAGGGTAGTCTACACCTTC.